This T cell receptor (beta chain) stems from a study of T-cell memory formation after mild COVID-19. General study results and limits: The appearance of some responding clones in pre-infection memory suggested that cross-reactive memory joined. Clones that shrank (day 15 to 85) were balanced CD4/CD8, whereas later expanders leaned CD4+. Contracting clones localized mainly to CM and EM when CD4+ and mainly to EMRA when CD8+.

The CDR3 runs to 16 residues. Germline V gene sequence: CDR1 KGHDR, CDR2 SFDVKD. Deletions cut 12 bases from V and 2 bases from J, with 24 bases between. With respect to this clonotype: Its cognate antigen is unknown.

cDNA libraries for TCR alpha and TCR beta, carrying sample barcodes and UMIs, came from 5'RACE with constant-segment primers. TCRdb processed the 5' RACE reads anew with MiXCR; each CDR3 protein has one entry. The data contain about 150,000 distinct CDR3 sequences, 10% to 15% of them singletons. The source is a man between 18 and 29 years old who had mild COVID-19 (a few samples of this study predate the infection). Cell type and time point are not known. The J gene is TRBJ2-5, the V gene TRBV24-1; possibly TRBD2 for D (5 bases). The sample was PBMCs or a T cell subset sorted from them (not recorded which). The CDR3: CAASGSRIVGQETQYF. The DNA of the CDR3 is TGTGCCGCAAGCGGTTCCCGGATTGTGGGACAAGAGACCCAGTACTTC.